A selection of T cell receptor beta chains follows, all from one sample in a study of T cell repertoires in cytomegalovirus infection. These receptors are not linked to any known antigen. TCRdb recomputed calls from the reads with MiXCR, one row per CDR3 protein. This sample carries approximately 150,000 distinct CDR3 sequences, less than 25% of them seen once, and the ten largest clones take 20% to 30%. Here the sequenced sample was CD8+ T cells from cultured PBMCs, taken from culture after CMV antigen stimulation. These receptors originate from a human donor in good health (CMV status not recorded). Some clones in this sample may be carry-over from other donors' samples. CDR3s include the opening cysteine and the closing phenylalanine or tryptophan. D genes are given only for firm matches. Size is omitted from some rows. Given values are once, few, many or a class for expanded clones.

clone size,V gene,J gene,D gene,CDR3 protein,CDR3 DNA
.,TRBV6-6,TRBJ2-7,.,CASEYHNRGYEQYF,TGTGCCAGCGAATACCACAATAGGGGCTACGAGCAGTACTTC
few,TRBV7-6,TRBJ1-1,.,CASSFDSPGDTEAFF,TGTGCCAGCAGCTTTGACAGCCCGGGGGACACTGAAGCTTTCTTT
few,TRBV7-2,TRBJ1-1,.,CASSLLGGVKDTEAFF,TGTGCCAGCAGCTTACTGGGGGGTGTTAAAGACACTGAAGCTTTCTTT
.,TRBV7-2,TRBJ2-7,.,CASSWGGPAYEQYF,TGTGCCAGCAGCTGGGGGGGGCCCGCCTACGAGCAGTACTTC
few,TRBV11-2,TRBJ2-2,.,CASSLDPMTGELFF,TGTGCCAGCAGCCTCGACCCAATGACCGGGGAGCTGTTTTTT
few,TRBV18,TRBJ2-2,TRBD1,CASSPEDDRDGELFF,TGTGCCAGCTCACCAGAAGATGACAGGGATGGGGAGCTGTTTTTT
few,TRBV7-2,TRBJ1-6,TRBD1,CASSRGDREMIGRDSPLHF,TGTGCCAGCAGTCGAGGTGACAGGGAGATGATAGGTCGTGATTCACCCCTCCACTTT
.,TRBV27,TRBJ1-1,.,CASIRNTEAFF,TGTGCCAGCATTAGAAACACTGAAGCTTTCTTT
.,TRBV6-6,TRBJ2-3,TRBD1,CASSYGTGETDTQYF,TGTGCCAGCAGTTACGGGACAGGGGAGACAGATACGCAGTATTTT
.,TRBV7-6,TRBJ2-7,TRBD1,CASSLTGAIGGNEQYF,TGTGCCAGCAGCCTCACAGGGGCTATCGGAGGCAACGAGCAGTACTTC
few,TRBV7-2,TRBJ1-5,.,CASSLVRYSNQPQHF,TGTGCCAGCAGCTTAGTTAGATATAGCAATCAGCCCCAGCATTTT
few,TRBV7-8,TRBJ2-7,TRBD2,CASSLVAGEQYF,TGTGCCAGCAGCTTGGTAGCGGGCGAGCAGTACTTC
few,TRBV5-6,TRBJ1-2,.,CASSLTASNYGYTF,TGTGCCAGCAGTCTGACGGCGTCTAACTATGGCTACACCTTC
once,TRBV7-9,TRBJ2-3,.,CASSPTTGMADTQYF,TGTGCCAGCAGCCCGACTACGGGGATGGCAGATACGCAGTATTTT
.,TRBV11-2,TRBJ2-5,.,CASGAQDYPIQETQYF,TGTGCCAGCGGGGCCCAGGACTACCCGATCCAAGAGACCCAGTACTTC
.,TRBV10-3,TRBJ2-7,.,CAISEYASTGFYEQYF,TGTGCCATCAGTGAGTACGCTTCGACAGGATTCTACGAGCAGTACTTC
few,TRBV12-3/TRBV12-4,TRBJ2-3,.,CASSTRARTDTQYF,TGTGCCAGCAGTACGCGGGCCCGCACAGATACGCAGTATTTT
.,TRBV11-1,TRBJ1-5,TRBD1,CASSPIAGLDRGRGNQPQHF,TGTGCCAGCAGCCCAATAGCTGGTCTGGACAGGGGGCGCGGCAATCAGCCCCAGCATTTT
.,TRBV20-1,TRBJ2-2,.,CSARGGDTGELFF,TGCAGTGCTAGAGGGGGGGACACCGGGGAGCTGTTTTTT
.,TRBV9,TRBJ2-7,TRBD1,CASSPSWDRTYEQYF,TGTGCCAGCAGCCCTTCCTGGGACAGAACCTACGAGCAGTACTTC
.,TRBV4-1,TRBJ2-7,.,CASSQEGRTVLNEQYF,TGCGCCAGCAGCCAAGAGGGGCGGACGGTCTTGAACGAGCAGTACTTC
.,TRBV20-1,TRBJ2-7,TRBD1,CSALGPDRVSGQYF,TGCAGTGCCCTAGGCCCGGACAGGGTCTCTGGGCAGTACTTC
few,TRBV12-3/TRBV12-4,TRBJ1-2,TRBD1,CASSSKWGQNYGYTF,TGTGCCAGCAGTTCCAAGTGGGGACAGAACTATGGCTACACCTTC
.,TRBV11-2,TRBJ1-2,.,CASSSYPGRDGYTF,TGTGCCAGCAGCTCATACCCAGGTCGTGATGGCTACACCTTC